The clone carrying this T cell receptor beta chain was observed a single time. The antigen is undetermined. Germline V gene sequence: CDR1 LNHDA, CDR2 SQIVND (reference sequence). The CDR3 loop spans 13 amino acids. V was clipped by 8 bases and J by 5 bases; unmatched bases: 6. The sample belongs to a study of a mutant IDH1 vaccine in newly diagnosed glioma. About the study: Vaccines began 4-6 weeks after radiotherapy alone, or with temozolomide cycles. Patients got radiotherapy, temozolomide, or both beforehand, and most got both.

The sample's time point: week 35, safety follow-up. All doses held 300 ug of mutant IDH1 20-mer peptide, with topical imiquimod. Method: immunoSEQ multiplex PCR; TCRdb's copy keeps in-frame clones and lacks some. The sample lists approximately 47,000 clones, more than 75% seen once, with more than 5.5% in the top ten. Study conclusions and caveats: Whatever changes occurred in top peripheral T cell clonotypes seemed unrelated to pseudoprogression.

The sequence was obtained from a woman in her thirties or forties with glioma. The source was PBMCs, collected from a glioma patient whose treatment included an IDH1 peptide vaccine. This rearrangement joins TRBV19 to TRBJ2-1, with TRBD1 matching over 7 bases. The CDR3: CASSRTGNNEQFF. The CDR3 DNA is TGTGCCAGTTCCCGGACAGGTAACAATGAGCAGTTCTTC.